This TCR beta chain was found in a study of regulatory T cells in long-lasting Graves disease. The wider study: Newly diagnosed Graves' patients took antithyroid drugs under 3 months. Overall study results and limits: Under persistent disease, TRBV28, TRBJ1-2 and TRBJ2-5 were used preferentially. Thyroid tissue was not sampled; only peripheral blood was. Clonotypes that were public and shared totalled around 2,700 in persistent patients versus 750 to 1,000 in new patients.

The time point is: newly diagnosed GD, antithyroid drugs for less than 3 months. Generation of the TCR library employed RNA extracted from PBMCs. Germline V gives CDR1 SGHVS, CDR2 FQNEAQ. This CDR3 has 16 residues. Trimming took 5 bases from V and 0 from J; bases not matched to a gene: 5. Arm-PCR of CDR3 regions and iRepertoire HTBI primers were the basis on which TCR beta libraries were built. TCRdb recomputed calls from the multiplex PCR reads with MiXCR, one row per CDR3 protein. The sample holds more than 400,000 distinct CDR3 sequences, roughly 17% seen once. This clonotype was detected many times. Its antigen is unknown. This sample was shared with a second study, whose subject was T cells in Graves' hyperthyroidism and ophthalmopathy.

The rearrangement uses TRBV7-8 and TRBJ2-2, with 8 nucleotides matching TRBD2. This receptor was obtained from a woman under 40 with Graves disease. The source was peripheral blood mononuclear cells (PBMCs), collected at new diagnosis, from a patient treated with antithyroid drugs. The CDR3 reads CASSRFSGTNTGELFF. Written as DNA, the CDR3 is TGTGCCAGCAGCCGATTTAGCGGGACGAACACCGGGGAGCTGTTTTTT.